A selection of T cell receptor beta chains follows, all from one sample in a study of blood T cell repertoires in COVID-19. Clones were sequenced by immunoSEQ multiplex PCR, and TCRdb holds only the in-frame ones, with some missing. Of under 70,000 clones in the sample, more than 75% were seen once. Sequenced: peripheral blood. These receptors originate from a woman aged 18-29 years with acute or convalescent COVID-19. Each CDR3 is given with its conserved first and last residue. The order of the fields is V gene, D gene, J gene, clone size, CDR3 DNA, CDR3 protein. The D gene is left open where the match is weak. Clone size is shown for a subset of rows, as once, few, many or a class of expanded clone.

TRBV28	TRBD2	TRBJ2-3	.	TGTGCCAGCAGAGGGCGGGGGGCAGATACGCAGTATTTT	CASRGRGADTQYF
TRBV24-1	.	TRBJ2-1	.	TGTGCCACCAGTGGGTCCGGGGGAACCTACAATGAGCAGTTCTTC	CATSGSGGTYNEQFF
TRBV11-2	.	TRBJ2-2	.	TGTGCCAGCAGCCTGGGACTCACCGGGGAGCTGTTTTTT	CASSLGLTGELFF
TRBV10-3	.	TRBJ2-7	.	TGTGCCATCTCCGGACAGAACTACGAGCAGTACTTC	CAISGQNYEQYF
TRBV5-4	.	TRBJ2-1	.	TGTGCCAGCAGGGTTAGCGGTAGCTCCTACAATGAGCAGTTCTTC	CASRVSGSSYNEQFF
TRBV6-1	.	TRBJ1-5	.	TGTGCCAGCAGTGAATGGAGGGGCTCGAATCAGCCCCAGCATTTT	CASSEWRGSNQPQHF
TRBV11-2	.	TRBJ2-7	.	TGTGCCAGCAGCATGGACAGAAGGCACGAGCAGTACTTC	CASSMDRRHEQYF
TRBV7-9	.	TRBJ2-5	.	TGTGCCAGCAGCGAAACCCAGTTCCAAGAGACCCAGTACTTC	CASSETQFQETQYF
TRBV28	.	TRBJ1-1	.	TGTGCCAGCAGTAGCCCTCCCGGGGAGGAAGCTTTCTTT	CASSSPPGEEAFF
TRBV7-9	.	TRBJ1-1	.	TGTGCCAGCAGCCCACAACAGGGCGTGAACACTGAAGCTTTCTTT	CASSPQQGVNTEAFF
TRBV6-1	.	TRBJ1-6	medium-sized	TGTGCCAGCAGTGAAAATACTGACAGCTATAATTCACCCCTCCACTTT	CASSENTDSYNSPLHF
TRBV10-3	.	TRBJ2-3	.	TGTGCCATCAGTGAGCCCTCGGACCCCCTGCGGGACTTTAGGGGCACAGATACGCAGTATTTT	CAISEPSDPLRDFRGTDTQYF
TRBV19	.	TRBJ2-5	.	TGTGCCAGTAGCCTGCAGGAGGGGTCCCCAGAGACCCAGTACTTC	CASSLQEGSPETQYF
TRBV30	.	TRBJ1-2	few	TGTGCCTGGAGTGTACGTCGACAGGCGAGCGACTATGGCTACACCTTC	CAWSVRRQASDYGYTF
TRBV29-1	TRBD1	TRBJ1-4	.	TGCAGCGTGACCGGGACAGGGGAAAAACTGTTTTTT	CSVTGTGEKLFF
TRBV21-1	.	TRBJ1-5	.	TGTGCCAGCAGCACCCCCCCCGCCAGGGTACAGCCCCAGCATTTT	CASSTPPARVQPQHF
TRBV4-1	TRBD2	TRBJ2-1	.	TGCGCCAGCAGCCAAGTTAGCGGGGGGAACAATGAGCAGTTCTTC	CASSQVSGGNNEQFF
TRBV30	.	TRBJ2-3	.	TGTGCCTGGAAAGTGAAGGGGATAGTGTCAGATACGCAGTATTTT	CAWKVKGIVSDTQYF
TRBV5-1	.	TRBJ2-2	.	TGCGCCAGCAGCAAGTCAGGGGGGTCGGACACCGGGGAGCTGTTTTTT	CASSKSGGSDTGELFF
TRBV18	.	TRBJ1-6	.	TGTGCCAGCTCACCTTCCGGGACACTTAATAATTCACCCCTCCACTTT	CASSPSGTLNNSPLHF
TRBV19	TRBD1	TRBJ1-2	.	TGTGCCAGTAGTACTACCGGGACAGGGGGCTCGGTCTATGGCTACACCTTC	CASSTTGTGGSVYGYTF
TRBV2	.	TRBJ2-7	.	TGTGCCAGCTGGGGGGTCCCAACACGCGAGCAGTACTTC	CASWGVPTREQYF